A selection of T cell receptor beta chains follows, all from one sample in a study of blood T cell repertoires in COVID-19. The assay was immunoSEQ multiplex PCR, and TCRdb's table has in-frame clones only and misses some. The repertoire holds over 85,000 clones, with almost 85% as singletons. Sequenced sample: peripheral blood. Every receptor here comes from a man aged 40-50 years with active or convalescent COVID-19. Both conserved end residues are part of each CDR3. The order of the fields is clone size, J gene, D gene, CDR3 length, V gene, CDR3 DNA, CDR3 protein. The D gene is left open where the match is weak. Clone size is not always given. Where it is, it says once, few, many or a class for expanded clones.

once | TRBJ2-2 | TRBD1 | 15 | TRBV24-1 | TGTGCCACCAGTAACACAGGGGCCGGCACCGGGGAGCTGTTTTTT | CATSNTGAGTGELFF
NA | TRBJ1-2 | NA | 15 | TRBV6-5 | TGTGCCAGCAGTTACGAACTCCAGGGGATCTATGGCTACACCTTC | CASSYELQGIYGYTF
NA | TRBJ1-1 | TRBD1 | 15 | TRBV18 | TGTGCCAGCTCACCGGCGGGACAGTCCTACACTGAAGCTTTCTTT | CASSPAGQSYTEAFF
NA | TRBJ1-1 | NA | 13 | TRBV2 | TGTGCCAGCAGTGACAGGGGATGGACTGAAGCTTTCTTT | CASSDRGWTEAFF
few | TRBJ1-2 | NA | 17 | TRBV14 | TGTGCCAGCAGCCAAGACTTTGCGCAGGGCCATAACTATGGCTACACCTTC | CASSQDFAQGHNYGYTF
NA | TRBJ2-7 | TRBD1 | 16 | TRBV5-4 | TGTGCCAGCAGCTTGGATGGGGCAGGGGGCATAAACGAGCAGTACTTC | CASSLDGAGGINEQYF
NA | TRBJ2-1 | NA | 16 | TRBV14 | TGTGCCAGCAGCCAATTTACTAACCCACAATACAATGAGCAGTTCTTC | CASSQFTNPQYNEQFF
NA | TRBJ1-2 | NA | 12 | TRBV3-1/TRBV3-2 | TGTGCCAGCAGCCAGGGGGCGGTTGGCTACACCTTC | CASSQGAVGYTF
NA | TRBJ2-7 | TRBD2 | 17 | TRBV5-6 | TGTGCCAGCAGCTTGCCCTCAGCGCGGGGGGGAAGCTACGAGCAGTACTTC | CASSLPSARGGSYEQYF
NA | TRBJ1-1 | NA | 16 | TRBV11-1 | TGTGCCAGCAGCCTTCTCTCTCCCGGCCAGGGGACTGAAGCTTTCTTT | CASSLLSPGQGTEAFF